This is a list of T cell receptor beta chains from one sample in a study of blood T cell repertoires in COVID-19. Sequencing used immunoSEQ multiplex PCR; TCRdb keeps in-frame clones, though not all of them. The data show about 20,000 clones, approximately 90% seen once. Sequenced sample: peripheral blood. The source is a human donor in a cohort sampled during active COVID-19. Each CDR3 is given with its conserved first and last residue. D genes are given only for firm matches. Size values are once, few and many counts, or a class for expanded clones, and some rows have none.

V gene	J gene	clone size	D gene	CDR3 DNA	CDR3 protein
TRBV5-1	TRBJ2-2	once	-	TGCGCCAGCAGCCCCTCCGGGGGGAACACCGGGGAGCTGTTTTTT	CASSPSGGNTGELFF
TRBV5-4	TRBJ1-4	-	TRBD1	TGTGCCAGCAGCCCGGGACAGGGGGCTCATGAACTGTTTTTT	CASSPGQGAHELFF
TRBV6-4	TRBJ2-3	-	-	TGTGCCAGCAGCGAAAAGACGGCGGAGGGCACAGATACGCAGTATTTT	CASSEKTAEGTDTQYF
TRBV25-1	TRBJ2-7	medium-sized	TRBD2	TGTGCCAGCAGTGAGGCCCGGCTAGCGGGAAGCTCCTACGAGCAGTACTTC	CASSEARLAGSSYEQYF
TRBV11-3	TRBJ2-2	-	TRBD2	TGTGCCAGCAGCTTTTCTCCGGGACTAGCGGGAGGGCCCCGGACCGGGGAGCTGTTTTTT	CASSFSPGLAGGPRTGELFF
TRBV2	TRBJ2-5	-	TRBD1	TGTGCCAGCAGTCCTACAGGGGGGACCCAAGAGACCCAGTACTTC	CASSPTGGTQETQYF
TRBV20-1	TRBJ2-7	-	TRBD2	TGCAGTGCTAGTGAATCTAGCGGGACCTCCTACGAGCAGTACTTC	CSASESSGTSYEQYF
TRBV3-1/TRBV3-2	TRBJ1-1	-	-	TGTGCCAGCAGCCAGAGAGGGCGTACTGACAACACTGAAGCTTTCTTT	CASSQRGRTDNTEAFF
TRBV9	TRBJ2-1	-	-	TGCGCCAGCAGCGTAGAACAGGGAGGGGATGAGCAGTTCTTC	CASSVEQGGDEQFF
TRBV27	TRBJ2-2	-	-	TGTGCCAGCAGTTTATCGATTAGCGGGGAGCTGTTTTTT	CASSLSISGELFF
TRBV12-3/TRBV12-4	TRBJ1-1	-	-	TGTGCCAGCATTCTCTCCAGGGGCGAGGCTTTCTTT	CASILSRGEAFF
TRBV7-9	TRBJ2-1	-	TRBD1	TGTGCCAGCAGCAAGATGGGACAGTACAATGAGCAGTTCTTC	CASSKMGQYNEQFF
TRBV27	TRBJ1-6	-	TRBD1	TGTGCCAGCCTATCGAGGGCAGGGGGTATGCCCCTCCACTTT	CASLSRAGGMPLHF
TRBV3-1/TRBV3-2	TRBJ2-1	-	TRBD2	TGTGCCAGCAGCCAACCGGGACTAGCGGCTTACTACAATGAGCAGTTCTTC	CASSQPGLAAYYNEQFF
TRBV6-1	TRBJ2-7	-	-	TGTGCCAGCAGTGAACAGGGTACGACCTACGAGCAGTACTTC	CASSEQGTTYEQYF
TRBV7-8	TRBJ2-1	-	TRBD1	TGTGCCACCAGGGACAGTTCCTTCAATGAGCAGTTCTTC	CATRDSSFNEQFF
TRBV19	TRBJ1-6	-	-	TGTGCCAGTAACGTGATCGACAGCTCCTATAATTCACCCCTCCACTTT	CASNVIDSSYNSPLHF
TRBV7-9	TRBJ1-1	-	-	TGTGCCAGCGACCTTGACGGAGAGGGAGCTTTCTTT	CASDLDGEGAFF
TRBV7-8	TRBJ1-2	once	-	TGTGCCAGCAGCTTAGGGGGCGGTGGCTACACCTTC	CASSLGGGGYTF
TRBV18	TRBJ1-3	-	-	TGTGCCAGCTCACCAGGTGACAGATACTCTGGAAACACCATATATTTT	CASSPGDRYSGNTIYF
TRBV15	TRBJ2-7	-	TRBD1	TGTGCCACCAGCAACCTGGGGACAGGGAACTCCTACGAGCAGTACTTC	CATSNLGTGNSYEQYF
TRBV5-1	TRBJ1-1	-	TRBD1	TGCGCCAGCAGCCTGACAGGGCTGAACACTGAAGCTTTCTTT	CASSLTGLNTEAFF
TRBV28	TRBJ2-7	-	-	TGTGCCAGCAGTAGTCCGAGGGCGGTCTACGAGCAGTACTTC	CASSSPRAVYEQYF
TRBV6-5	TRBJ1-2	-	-	TGTGCCAGCACCCTAACGGCTAACTATGGCTACACCTTC	CASTLTANYGYTF
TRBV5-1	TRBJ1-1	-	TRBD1	TGCGCCAGCAGCTTGGGACAGGGGAGTGACACTGAAGCTTTCTTT	CASSLGQGSDTEAFF
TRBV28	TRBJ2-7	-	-	TGTGCCAGCAGTTTCTCCTCCTACGAGCAGTACTTC	CASSFSSYEQYF
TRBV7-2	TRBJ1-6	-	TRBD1	TGTGCCAGCAGCCGTCGGACAGGGGGCTCGGGGGTCCCGGGATCACCCCTCCACTTT	CASSRRTGGSGVPGSPLHF
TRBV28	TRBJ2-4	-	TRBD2	TGTGCCAGCAGCTCCCGGGGGGGTGTTGCCAAAAACATTCAGTACTTC	CASSSRGGVAKNIQYF
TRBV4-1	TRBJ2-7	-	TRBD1	TGCGCCAGCAGCCAAGACCCAGGGGGCGCCTACGAGCAGTACTTC	CASSQDPGGAYEQYF
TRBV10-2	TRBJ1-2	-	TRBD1	TGCGCCAGCAACAGCCCGACAGGGGTTGGCTATGGCTACACCTTC	CASNSPTGVGYGYTF
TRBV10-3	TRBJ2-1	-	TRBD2	TGTGCCATCAGTGAGTCCCCCAGTGGGCTTGCGGGAGCCGACTACAATGAGCAGTTCTTC	CAISESPSGLAGADYNEQFF
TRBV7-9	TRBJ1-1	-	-	TGTGCCAGCAGCTTAAATAGCATTGGAGCTTTCTTT	CASSLNSIGAFF
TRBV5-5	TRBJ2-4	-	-	TGTGCCAGCAGCTTGGACAGCCTAAACATTCAGTACTTC	CASSLDSLNIQYF
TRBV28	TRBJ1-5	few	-	TGTGCCAGCAGTACCCCGGGTGCGGGAGATCAGCCCCAGCATTTT	CASSTPGAGDQPQHF
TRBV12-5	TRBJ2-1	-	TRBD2	TGTGCTAGTGGTTTGGTACTAGCGGGAGACAATGAGCAGTTCTTC	CASGLVLAGDNEQFF
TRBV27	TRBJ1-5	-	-	TGTGCCAGCAGTGGGGCGACGGCCAATCAGCCCCAGCATTTT	CASSGATANQPQHF
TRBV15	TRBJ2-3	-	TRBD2	TGTGCCACCAGCGGAGGATTGTCGGGAGGGGCAGATACGCAGTATTTT	CATSGGLSGGADTQYF
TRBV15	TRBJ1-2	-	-	TGTGCCACCAGCAGAGATATACCGGGAAACTATGGCTACACCTTC	CATSRDIPGNYGYTF
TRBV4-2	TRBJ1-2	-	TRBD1	TGTGCCAGCAGCCAAGTCTTGACAGGGAGCGGCTACACCTTC	CASSQVLTGSGYTF
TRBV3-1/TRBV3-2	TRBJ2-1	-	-	TGTGCCAGCAGCCAAGAAGGGTCAAGCGGTGACTCCTACAATGAGCAGTTCTTC	CASSQEGSSGDSYNEQFF
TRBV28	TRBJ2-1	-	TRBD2	TGTGCCAGCAGTTTAACCCCCGGACTAGCGGGAGAGGATGAGCAGTTCTTC	CASSLTPGLAGEDEQFF
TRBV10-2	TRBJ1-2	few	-	TGCGCCAGCAGTGAACCGAGTACTGGCTACACCTTC	CASSEPSTGYTF
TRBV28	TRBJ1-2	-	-	TGTGCCAGCAGTCCTCCCGACTATGGCTACACCTTC	CASSPPDYGYTF
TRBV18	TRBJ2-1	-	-	TGTGCCAGTTCAGGGGGTAGCGGGACTTACAATGAGCAGTTCTTC	CASSGGSGTYNEQFF
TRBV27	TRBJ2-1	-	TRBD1	TGTGCCAGCAGTCGACAGGGGGATATCAGTAATGAGCAGTTCTTC	CASSRQGDISNEQFF
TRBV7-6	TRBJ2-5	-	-	TGTGCCAGCAGCCCTCAGGAGACCCAGTACTTC	CASSPQETQYF
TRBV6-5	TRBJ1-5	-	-	TGTGCCAGCAGCTACGAGAGACTCTGGGATCAGCCCCAGCATTTT	CASSYERLWDQPQHF
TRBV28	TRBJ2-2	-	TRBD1	TGTGCCAGCAGGCCAGACAGGGGGCGAAGCGGGGAGCTGTTTTTT	CASRPDRGRSGELFF
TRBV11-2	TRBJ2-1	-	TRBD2	TGTGCCAGCAGGGTTTTAGCGCGGGGGAGGCAGTTCTTC	CASRVLARGRQFF
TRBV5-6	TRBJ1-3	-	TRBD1	TGTGCCAGCAGCTTGCGGACAGGGGTAGTTGGAAACACCATATATTTT	CASSLRTGVVGNTIYF
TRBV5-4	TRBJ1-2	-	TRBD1	TGTGCCAGCAGCTCGGCCACAGGGGTCTTATATGGCTACACCTTC	CASSSATGVLYGYTF
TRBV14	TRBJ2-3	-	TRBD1	TGTGCCAGCAGCCAAGATGGGACAGGGGGCTGGGATACGCAGTATTTT	CASSQDGTGGWDTQYF
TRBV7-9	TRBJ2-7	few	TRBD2	TGTGCCAGCGTACCCGGGACTAGCGGGCTCGAGCAGTACTTC	CASVPGTSGLEQYF
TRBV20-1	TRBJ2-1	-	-	TGCAGTGCTAGTTATGAGAGCTCCTACAATGAGCAGTTCTTC	CSASYESSYNEQFF